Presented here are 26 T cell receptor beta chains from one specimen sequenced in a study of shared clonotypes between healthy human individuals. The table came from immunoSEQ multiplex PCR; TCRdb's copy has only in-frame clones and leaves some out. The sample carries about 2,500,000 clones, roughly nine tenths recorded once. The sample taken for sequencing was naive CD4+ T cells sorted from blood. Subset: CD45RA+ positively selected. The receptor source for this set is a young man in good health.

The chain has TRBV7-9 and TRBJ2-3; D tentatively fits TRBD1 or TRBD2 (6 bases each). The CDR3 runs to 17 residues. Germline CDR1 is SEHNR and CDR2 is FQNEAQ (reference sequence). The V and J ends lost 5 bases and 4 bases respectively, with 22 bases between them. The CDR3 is CASSLGGRGPAADTQYF. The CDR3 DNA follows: TGTGCCAGCAGCCTGGGGGGTCGGGGGCCAGCAGCAGATACGCAGTATTTT.

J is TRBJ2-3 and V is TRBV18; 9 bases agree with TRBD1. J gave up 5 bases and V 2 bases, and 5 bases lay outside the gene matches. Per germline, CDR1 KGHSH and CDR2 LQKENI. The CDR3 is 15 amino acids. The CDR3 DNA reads TGTGCCAGCTCACCAGCGGACAGGGGAGGAGATACGCAGTATTTT. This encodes CASSPADRGGDTQYF. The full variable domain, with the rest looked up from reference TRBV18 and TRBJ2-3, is NAGVMQNPRHLVRRRGQEARLRCSPMKGHSHVYWYRQLPEEGLKFMVYLQKENIIDESGMPKERFSAEFPKEGPSILRIQQVVRGDSAAYFCASSPADRGGDTQYFGPGTRLTVL.

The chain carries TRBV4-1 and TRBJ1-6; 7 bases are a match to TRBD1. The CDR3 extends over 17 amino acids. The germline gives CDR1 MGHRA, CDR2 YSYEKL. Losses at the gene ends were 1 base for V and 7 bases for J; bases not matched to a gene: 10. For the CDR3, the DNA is TGCGCCAGCAGCCAAGTAGGGGGCGCGGCGGGAAATTCACCCCTCCACTTT. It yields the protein CASSQVGGAAGNSPLHF.

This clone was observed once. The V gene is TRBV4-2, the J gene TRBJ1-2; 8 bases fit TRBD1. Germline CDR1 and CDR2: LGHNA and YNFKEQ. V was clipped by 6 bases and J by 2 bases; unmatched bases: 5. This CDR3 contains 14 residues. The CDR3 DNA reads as TGTGCCAGCAGTGCAGGACAGGGAAACTATGGCTACACCTTC. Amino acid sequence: CASSAGQGNYGYTF.

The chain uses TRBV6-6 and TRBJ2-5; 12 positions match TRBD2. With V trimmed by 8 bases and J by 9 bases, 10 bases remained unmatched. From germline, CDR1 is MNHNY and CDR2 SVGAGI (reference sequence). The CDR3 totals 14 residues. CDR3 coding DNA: TGTGCCAGCTATGGACTAGCGGGGACCGAGGCCCAGTACTTC. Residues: CASYGLAGTEAQYF.

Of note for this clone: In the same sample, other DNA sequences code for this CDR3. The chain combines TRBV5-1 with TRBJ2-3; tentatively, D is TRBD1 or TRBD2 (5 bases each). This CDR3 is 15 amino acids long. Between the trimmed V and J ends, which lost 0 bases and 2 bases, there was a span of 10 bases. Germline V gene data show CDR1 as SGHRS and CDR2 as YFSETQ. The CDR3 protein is CASSLGGGLTDTQYF. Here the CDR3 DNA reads TGCGCCAGCAGCTTGGGGGGCGGACTCACAGATACGCAGTATTTT.

The chain's CDR3 is CASSPRGVPGELFF. The CDR3 DNA reads TGTGCCAGTAGTCCGAGGGGAGTCCCCGGGGAGCTGTTTTTT. This chain connects TRBV19 to TRBJ2-2; possibly TRBD1 or TRBD2 for D (5 bases each). The CDR3 covers 14 residues. Germline CDR1 is LNHDA and CDR2 is SQIVND (reference sequence). V was cut by 5 bases and J by 6 bases, with 13 bases left in between.

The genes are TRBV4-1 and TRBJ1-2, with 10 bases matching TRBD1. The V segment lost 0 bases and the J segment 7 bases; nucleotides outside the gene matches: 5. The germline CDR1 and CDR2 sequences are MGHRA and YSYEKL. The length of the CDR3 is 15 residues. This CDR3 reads CASSQDDRGLIGYTF. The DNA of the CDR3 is TGCGCCAGCAGCCAAGATGACAGGGGGCTAATTGGCTACACCTTC.

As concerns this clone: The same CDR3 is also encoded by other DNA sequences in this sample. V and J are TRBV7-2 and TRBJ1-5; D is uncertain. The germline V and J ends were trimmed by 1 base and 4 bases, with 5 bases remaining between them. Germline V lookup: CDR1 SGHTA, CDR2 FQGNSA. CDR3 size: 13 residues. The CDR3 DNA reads TGTGCCAGCAGCTTAGTCCGTAATCAGCCCCAGCATTTT. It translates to CASSLVRNQPQHF.

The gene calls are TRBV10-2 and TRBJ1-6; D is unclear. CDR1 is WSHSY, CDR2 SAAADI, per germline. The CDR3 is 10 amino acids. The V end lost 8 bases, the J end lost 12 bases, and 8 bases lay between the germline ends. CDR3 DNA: TGCGCCAGCGAAATAAGACCCCTCCACTTT. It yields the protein CASEIRPLHF.

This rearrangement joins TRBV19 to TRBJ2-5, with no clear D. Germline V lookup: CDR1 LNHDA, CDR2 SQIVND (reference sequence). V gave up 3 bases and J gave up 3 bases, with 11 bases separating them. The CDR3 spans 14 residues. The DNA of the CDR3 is TGTGCCAGTAGTATTGACGCTTGGGAAGAGACCCAGTACTTC. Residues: CASSIDAWEETQYF.

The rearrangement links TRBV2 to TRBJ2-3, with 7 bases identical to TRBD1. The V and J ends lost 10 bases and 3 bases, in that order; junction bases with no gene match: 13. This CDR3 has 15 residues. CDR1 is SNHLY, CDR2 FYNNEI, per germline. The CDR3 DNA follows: TGTGCCACCCTTAGGGGGCAGCTGAATACAGATACGCAGTATTTT. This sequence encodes CATLRGQLNTDTQYF.

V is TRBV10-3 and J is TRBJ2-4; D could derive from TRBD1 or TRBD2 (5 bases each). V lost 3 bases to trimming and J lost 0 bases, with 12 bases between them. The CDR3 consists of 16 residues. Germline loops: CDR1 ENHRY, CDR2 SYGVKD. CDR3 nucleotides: TGTGCCATCAGTGACGGACTGGGGGTAGCCAAAAACATTCAGTACTTC. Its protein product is CAISDGLGVAKNIQYF.

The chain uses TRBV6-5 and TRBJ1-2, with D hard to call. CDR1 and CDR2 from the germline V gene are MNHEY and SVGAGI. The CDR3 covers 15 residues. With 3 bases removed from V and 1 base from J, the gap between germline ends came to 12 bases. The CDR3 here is CASSYGSVDNYGYTF. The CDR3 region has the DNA TGTGCCAGCAGTTATGGGAGCGTAGATAACTATGGCTACACCTTC.

The chain's CDR3 is CASTISKAPTGSYGYTF. CDR3 nucleotides: TGTGCCAGCACCATCTCAAAGGCCCCGACAGGGAGCTATGGCTACACCTTC. V usage is TRBV7-9 and J usage is TRBJ1-2; 7 bases are a match to TRBD1. The length of the CDR3 is 17 residues. J was trimmed by 4 bases and V by 7 bases; bases with no gene match: 18. The germline gives CDR1 SEHNR, CDR2 FQNEAQ (reference sequence). The complete variable domain, with remaining parts taken from reference TRBV7-9 and TRBJ1-2, reads DTGVSQNPRHKITKRGQNVTFRCDPISEHNRLYWYRQTLGQGPEFLTYFQNEAQLEKSRLLSDRFSAERPKGSFSTLEIQRTEQGDSAMYLCASTISKAPTGSYGYTFGSGTRLTVV.

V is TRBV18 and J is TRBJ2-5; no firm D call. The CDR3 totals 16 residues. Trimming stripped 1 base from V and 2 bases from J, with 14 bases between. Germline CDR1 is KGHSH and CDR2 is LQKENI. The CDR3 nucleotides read TGTGCCAGCTCACCACAGACATTATTTCAGCAAGAGACCCAGTACTTC. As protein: CASSPQTLFQQETQYF.

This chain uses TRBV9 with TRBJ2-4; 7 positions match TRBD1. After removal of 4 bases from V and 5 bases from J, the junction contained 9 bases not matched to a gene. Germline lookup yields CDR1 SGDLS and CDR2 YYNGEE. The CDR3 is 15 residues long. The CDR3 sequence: CASSPTGMEQNIQYF. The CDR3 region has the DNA TGTGCCAGCAGCCCGACAGGGATGGAACAAAACATTCAGTACTTC.

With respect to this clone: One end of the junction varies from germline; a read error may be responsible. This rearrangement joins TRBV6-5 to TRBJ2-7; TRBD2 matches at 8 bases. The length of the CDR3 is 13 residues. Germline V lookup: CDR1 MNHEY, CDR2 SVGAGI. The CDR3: CASRRGAMGEQYF. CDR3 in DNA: TGTGCGAGCAGGCGGGGGGCTATGGGCGAGCAGTACTTC.

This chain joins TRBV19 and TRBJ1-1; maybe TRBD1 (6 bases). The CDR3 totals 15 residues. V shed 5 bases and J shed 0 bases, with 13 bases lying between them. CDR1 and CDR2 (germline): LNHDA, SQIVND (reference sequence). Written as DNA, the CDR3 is TGTGCCAGTAGTCTCCAGGGGACCATGAACACTGAAGCTTTCTTT. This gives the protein CASSLQGTMNTEAFF.

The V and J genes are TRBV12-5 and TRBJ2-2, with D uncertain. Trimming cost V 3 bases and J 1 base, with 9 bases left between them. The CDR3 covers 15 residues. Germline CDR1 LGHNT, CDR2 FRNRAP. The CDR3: CASGFEAENTGELFF. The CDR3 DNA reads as TGTGCTAGTGGTTTCGAGGCGGAGAACACCGGGGAGCTGTTTTTT.

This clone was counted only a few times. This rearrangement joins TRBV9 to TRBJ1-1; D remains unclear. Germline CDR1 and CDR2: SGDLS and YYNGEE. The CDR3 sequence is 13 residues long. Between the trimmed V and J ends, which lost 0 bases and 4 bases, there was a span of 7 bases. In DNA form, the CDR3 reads TGTGCCAGCAGCGTAGCGTTGCTCACTGAAGCTTTCTTT. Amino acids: CASSVALLTEAFF.

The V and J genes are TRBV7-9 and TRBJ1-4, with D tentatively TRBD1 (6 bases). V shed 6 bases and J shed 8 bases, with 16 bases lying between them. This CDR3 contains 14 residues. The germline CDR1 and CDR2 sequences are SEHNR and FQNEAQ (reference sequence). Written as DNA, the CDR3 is TGTGCCAGCAGTAGTGGGGGCTTAGGGGAAAAACTGTTTTTT. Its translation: CASSSGGLGEKLFF. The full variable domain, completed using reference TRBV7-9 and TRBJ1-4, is DTGVSQNPRHKITKRGQNVTFRCDPISEHNRLYWYRQTLGQGPEFLTYFQNEAQLEKSRLLSDRFSAERPKGSFSTLEIQRTEQGDSAMYLCASSSGGLGEKLFFGSGTQLSVL.

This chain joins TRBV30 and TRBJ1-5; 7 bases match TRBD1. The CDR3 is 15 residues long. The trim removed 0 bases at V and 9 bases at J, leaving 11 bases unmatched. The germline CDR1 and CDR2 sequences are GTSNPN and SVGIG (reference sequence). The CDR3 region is CAWSVGATGRGPQHF. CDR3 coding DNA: TGTGCCTGGAGTGTAGGCGCGACAGGGCGGGGGCCCCAGCATTTT.

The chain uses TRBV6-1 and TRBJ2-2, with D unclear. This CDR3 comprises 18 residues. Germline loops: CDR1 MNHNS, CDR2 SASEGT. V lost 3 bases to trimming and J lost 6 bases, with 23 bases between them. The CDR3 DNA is TGTGCCAGCAGTGATATTAGGACCCATGGGCGTAAGGCCGGGGAGCTGTTTTTT. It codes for CASSDIRTHGRKAGELFF.

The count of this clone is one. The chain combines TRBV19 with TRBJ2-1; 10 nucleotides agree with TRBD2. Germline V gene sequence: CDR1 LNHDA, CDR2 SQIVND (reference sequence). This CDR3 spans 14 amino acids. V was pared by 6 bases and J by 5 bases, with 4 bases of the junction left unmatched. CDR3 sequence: CASSTAGGNNEQFF. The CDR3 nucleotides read TGTGCCAGTAGCACAGCGGGGGGGAACAATGAGCAGTTCTTC.

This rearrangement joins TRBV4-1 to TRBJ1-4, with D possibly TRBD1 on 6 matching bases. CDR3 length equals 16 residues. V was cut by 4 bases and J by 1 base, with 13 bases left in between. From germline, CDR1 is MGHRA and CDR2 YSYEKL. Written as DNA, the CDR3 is TGCGCCAGCAGCCTCCGGGGGGCAGAAACTAATGAAAAACTGTTTTTT. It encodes CASSLRGAETNEKLFF.